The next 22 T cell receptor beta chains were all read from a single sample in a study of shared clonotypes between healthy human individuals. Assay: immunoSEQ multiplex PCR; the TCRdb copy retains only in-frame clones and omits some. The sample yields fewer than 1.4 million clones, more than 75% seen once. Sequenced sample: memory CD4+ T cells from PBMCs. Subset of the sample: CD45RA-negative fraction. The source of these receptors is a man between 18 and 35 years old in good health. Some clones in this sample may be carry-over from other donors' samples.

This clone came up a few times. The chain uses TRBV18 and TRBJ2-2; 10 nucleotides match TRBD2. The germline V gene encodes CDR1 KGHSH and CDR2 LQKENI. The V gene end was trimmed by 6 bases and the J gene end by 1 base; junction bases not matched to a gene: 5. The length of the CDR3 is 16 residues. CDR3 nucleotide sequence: TGTGCCAGCTCTGTCGGACTAGCGGAGAACACCGGGGAGCTGTTTTTT. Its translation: CASSVGLAENTGELFF.

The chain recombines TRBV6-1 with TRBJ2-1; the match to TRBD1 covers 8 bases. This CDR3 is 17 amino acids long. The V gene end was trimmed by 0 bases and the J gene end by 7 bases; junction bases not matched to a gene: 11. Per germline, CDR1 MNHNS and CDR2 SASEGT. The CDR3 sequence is CASSEAMGQARKNEQFF. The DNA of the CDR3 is TGTGCCAGCAGTGAAGCGATGGGACAGGCAAGAAAGAATGAGCAGTTCTTC.

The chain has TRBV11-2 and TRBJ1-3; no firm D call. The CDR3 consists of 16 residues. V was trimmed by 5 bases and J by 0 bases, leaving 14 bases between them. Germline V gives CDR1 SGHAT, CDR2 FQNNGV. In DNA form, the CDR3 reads TGTGCCAGCAGCCCAAGTGGCCGAACCTCTGGAAACACCATATATTTT. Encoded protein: CASSPSGRTSGNTIYF.

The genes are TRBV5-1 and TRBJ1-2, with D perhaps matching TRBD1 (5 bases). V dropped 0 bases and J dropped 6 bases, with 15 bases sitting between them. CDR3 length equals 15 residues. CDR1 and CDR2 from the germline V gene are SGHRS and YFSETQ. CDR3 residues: CASSLAGVRVHGYTF. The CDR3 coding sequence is TGCGCCAGCAGCTTGGCGGGGGTCAGGGTACATGGCTACACCTTC.

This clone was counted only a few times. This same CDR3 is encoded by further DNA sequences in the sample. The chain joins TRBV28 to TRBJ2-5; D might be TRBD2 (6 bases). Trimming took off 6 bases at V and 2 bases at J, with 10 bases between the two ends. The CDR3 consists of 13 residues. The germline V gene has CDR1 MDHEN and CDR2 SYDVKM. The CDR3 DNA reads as TGTGCCAGCAGCCTTAGCGGACAAGAGACCCAGTACTTC. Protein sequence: CASSLSGQETQYF.

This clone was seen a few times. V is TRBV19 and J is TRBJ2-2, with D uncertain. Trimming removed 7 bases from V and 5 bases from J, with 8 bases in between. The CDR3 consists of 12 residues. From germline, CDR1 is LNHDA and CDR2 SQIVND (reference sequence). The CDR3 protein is CASNSRTGELFF. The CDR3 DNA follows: TGTGCCAGTAACTCCAGGACCGGGGAGCTGTTTTTT.

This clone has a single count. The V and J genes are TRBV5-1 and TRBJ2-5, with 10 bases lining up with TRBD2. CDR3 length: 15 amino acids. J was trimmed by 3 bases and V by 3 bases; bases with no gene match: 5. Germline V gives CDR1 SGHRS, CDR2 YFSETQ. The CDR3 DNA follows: TGCGCCAGCAGCTCGATTCTAGCGGGAGAAGAGACCCAGTACTTC. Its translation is CASSSILAGEETQYF.

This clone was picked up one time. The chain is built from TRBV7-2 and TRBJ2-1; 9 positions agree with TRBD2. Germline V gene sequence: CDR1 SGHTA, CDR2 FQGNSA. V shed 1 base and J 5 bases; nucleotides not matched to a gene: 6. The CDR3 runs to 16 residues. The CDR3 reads CASSLVALAGDNEQFF. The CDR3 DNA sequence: TGTGCCAGCAGCTTAGTTGCATTAGCGGGGGACAATGAGCAGTTCTTC.

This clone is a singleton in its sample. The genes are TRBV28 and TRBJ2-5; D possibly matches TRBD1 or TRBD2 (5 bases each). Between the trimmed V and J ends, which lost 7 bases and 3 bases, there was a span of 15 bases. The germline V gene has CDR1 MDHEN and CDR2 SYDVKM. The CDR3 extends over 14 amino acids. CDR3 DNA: TGTGCCAGCAACCCTCGGGACGGGAAAGAGACCCAGTACTTC. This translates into CASNPRDGKETQYF.

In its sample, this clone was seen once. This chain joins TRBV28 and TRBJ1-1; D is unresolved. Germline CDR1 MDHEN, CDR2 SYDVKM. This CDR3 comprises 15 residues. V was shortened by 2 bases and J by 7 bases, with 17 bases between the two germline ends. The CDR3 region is CASSLDGRIGNEAFF. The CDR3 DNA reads TGTGCCAGCAGTTTAGACGGACGGATCGGAAATGAAGCTTTCTTT.

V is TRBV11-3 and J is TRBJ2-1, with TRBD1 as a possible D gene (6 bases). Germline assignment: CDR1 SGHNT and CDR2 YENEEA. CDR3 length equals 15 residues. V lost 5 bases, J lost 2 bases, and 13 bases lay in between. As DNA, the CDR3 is TGTGCCAGCAGCACCCGGACAGTCACCTACAATGAGCAGTTCTTC. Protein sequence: CASSTRTVTYNEQFF.

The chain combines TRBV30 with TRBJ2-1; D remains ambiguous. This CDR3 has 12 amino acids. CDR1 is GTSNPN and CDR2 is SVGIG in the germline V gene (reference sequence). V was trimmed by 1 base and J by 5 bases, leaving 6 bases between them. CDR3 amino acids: CAWSERDNEQFF. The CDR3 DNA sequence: TGTGCCTGGAGTGAAAGGGACAATGAGCAGTTCTTC.

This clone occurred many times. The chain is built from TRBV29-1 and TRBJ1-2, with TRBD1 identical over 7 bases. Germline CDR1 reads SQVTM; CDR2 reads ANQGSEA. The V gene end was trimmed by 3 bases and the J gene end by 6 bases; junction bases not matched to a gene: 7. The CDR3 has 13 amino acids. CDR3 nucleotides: TGCAGCGTTGATGTAGGGGGCTTTGATGGCTACACCTTC. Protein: CSVDVGGFDGYTF.

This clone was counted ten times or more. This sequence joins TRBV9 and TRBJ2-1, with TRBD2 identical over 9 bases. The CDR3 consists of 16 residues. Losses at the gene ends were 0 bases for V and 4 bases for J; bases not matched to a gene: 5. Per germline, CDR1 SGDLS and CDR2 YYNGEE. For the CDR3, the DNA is TGTGCCAGCAGCGTAGATCCAGCGGGAGGTTACAATGAGCAGTTCTTC. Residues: CASSVDPAGGYNEQFF. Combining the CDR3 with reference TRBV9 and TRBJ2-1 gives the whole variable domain DSGVTQTPKHLITATGQRVTLRCSPRSGDLSVYWYQQSLDQGLQFLIQYYNGEERAKGNILERFSAQQFPDLHSELNLSSLELGDSALYFCASSVDPAGGYNEQFFGPGTRLTVL.

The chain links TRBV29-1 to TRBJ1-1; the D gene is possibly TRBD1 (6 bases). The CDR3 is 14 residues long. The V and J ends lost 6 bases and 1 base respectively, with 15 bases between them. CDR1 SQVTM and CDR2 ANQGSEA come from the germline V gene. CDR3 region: CSVGGGLSNTEAFF. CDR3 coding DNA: TGCAGCGTAGGGGGGGGCCTGTCGAACACTGAAGCTTTCTTT.

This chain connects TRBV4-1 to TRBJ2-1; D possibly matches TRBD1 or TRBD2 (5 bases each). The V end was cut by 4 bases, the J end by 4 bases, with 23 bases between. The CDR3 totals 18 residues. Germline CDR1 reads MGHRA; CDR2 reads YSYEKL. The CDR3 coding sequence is TGCGCCAGCAGCCCCGGCGCCCTGGACACGGGAAGATACAATGAGCAGTTCTTC. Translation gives CASSPGALDTGRYNEQFF.

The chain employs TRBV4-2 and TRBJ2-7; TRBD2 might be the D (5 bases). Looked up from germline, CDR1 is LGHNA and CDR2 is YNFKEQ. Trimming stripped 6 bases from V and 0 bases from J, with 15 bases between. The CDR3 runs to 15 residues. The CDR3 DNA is TGTGCCAGCAGGATGGGCGCGGGCAGCTCCTACGAGCAGTACTTC. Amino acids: CASRMGAGSSYEQYF.

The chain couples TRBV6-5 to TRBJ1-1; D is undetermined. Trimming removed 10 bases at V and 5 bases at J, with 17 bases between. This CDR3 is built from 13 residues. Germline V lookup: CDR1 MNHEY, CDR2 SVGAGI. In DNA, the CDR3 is TGTGCCACACGTCGCTCAGGAGGGACTGAAGCTTTCTTT. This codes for CATRRSGGTEAFF.

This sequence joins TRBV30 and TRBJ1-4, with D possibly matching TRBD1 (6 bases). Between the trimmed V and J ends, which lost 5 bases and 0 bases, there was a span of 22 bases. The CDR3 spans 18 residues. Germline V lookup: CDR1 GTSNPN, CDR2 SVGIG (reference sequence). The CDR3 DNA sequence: TGTGCCTGGGACGGGGCAGGGGATCCCCTTGCAACTAATGAAAAACTGTTTTTT. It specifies CAWDGAGDPLATNEKLFF. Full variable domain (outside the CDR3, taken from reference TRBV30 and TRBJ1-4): SQTIHQWPATLVQPVGSPLSLECTVEGTSNPNLYWYRQAAGRGLQLLFYSVGIGQISSEVPQNLSASRPQDRQFILSSKKLLLSDSGFYLCAWDGAGDPLATNEKLFFGSGTQLSVL.

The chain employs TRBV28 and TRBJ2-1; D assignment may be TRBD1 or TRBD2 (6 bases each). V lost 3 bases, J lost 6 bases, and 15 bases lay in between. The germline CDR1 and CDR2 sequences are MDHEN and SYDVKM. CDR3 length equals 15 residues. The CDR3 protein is CASSLVGGGGNEQFF. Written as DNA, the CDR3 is TGTGCCAGCAGTTTGGTTGGAGGGGGAGGCAATGAGCAGTTCTTC.

CDR3 region: CASGPGGWGSYGYTF. Here the CDR3 DNA reads TGTGCTAGTGGTCCTGGTGGGTGGGGGAGCTATGGCTACACCTTC. V gene TRBV12-5 combines with J gene TRBJ1-2, with D perhaps matching TRBD1 (5 bases). The CDR3 runs 15 residues. Germline CDR1 reads LGHNT; CDR2 reads FRNRAP. V gave up 5 bases and J gave up 4 bases, with 17 bases separating them.

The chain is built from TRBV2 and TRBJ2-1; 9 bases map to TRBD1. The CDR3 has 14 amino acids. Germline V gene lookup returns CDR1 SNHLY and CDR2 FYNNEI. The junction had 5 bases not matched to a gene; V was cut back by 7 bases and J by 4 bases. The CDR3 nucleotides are TGTGCCAGCAACGGACAGGGGTCTTACAATGAGCAGTTCTTC. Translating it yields CASNGQGSYNEQFF.